The 30 T cell receptor beta chains given below trace back to one sample, sequenced in a study of blood T cells in healthy people across ages. PCR was performed a second time for 7 to 11 cycles using a sample-barcoded 5' primer and a J-beta primer mix. Via MiXCR, TCRdb re-called the 5' RACE reads, giving one row per CDR3 protein. The table shows about a million distinct CDR3 sequences, with 45% to 60% occurring only once. Sample: blood. These receptors all come from a woman in her sixties or seventies in good health.

This clonotype has only a few counts. The rearrangement joins TRBV29-1 to TRBJ2-1, with D possibly being TRBD1 or TRBD2 (5 bases each). Germline V gene lookup returns CDR1 SQVTM and CDR2 ANQGSEA. The V end was cut by 7 bases, the J end by 0 bases, with 16 bases between. CDR3 size: 15 residues. The CDR3 loop is CSAPGHRTSYNEQFF. CDR3 DNA: TGCAGCGCCCCGGGGCACCGTACCTCCTACAATGAGCAGTTCTTC.

CDR3 sequence reads: CAIGPTGTEKNEQYF. CDR3 bases: TGTGCCATCGGCCCGACCGGGACAGAAAAGAATGAGCAGTACTTC. The genes are TRBV10-3 and TRBJ2-7; TRBD1 aligns across 7 bases. Germline lookup yields CDR1 ENHRY and CDR2 SYGVKD. This CDR3 spans 15 amino acids. V shed 8 bases, J shed 7 bases, and the junction held 17 bases outside the gene matches.

The chain joins TRBV3-1 to TRBJ2-3; D remains unclear. The germline V gene encodes CDR1 LGHDT and CDR2 YNNKEL (reference sequence). The CDR3 contains 13 residues. V gave up 2 bases and J gave up 8 bases, with 11 bases separating them. Here the CDR3 reads CASSQPSSGTQYF. Here the CDR3 DNA reads TGTGCCAGCAGCCAACCTAGTAGTGGTACGCAGTATTTT.

The DNA for the CDR3 is TGCGCCAGCACAATCCAGGGGGCCTCCTACGAGCAGTACTTC. Translated: CASTIQGASYEQYF. The V gene is TRBV5-1, the J gene TRBJ2-7; 8 bases agree with TRBD1. V lost 6 bases, J lost 0 bases, and 5 bases stayed unmatched. Germline V gives CDR1 SGHRS, CDR2 YFSETQ. The length of the CDR3 is 14 residues.

This clonotype was counted a few times. V usage is TRBV29-1 and J usage is TRBJ2-1; 10 bases map to TRBD1. The CDR3 totals 12 residues. V shed 6 bases and J 8 bases; nucleotides not matched to a gene: 4. Germline assignment: CDR1 SQVTM and CDR2 ANQGSEA. The CDR3 protein is CSVGQGGYEQFF. The CDR3 bases are TGCAGCGTCGGACAGGGGGGTTATGAGCAGTTCTTC.

The rearrangement uses TRBV2 and TRBJ1-4, with D uncertain. The V gene's germline CDR1 is SNHLY and CDR2 FYNNEI. Between the trimmed V and J ends, which lost 6 bases and 0 bases, there was a span of 11 bases. The CDR3 spans 15 residues. CDR3 coding DNA: TGTGCCAGCAGACAGCTTTCCGCAACTAATGAAAAACTGTTTTTT. It is translated as CASRQLSATNEKLFF.

This clonotype was counted a few times. J is TRBJ1-5 and V is TRBV29-1; D is uncertain. Trimming left V 4 bases short and J 3 bases short, with 7 bases between. This CDR3 contains 12 residues. The germline gives CDR1 SQVTM, CDR2 ANQGSEA. The CDR3 loop is CSVGDTNQPQHF. In DNA, the CDR3 is TGCAGCGTTGGTGACACCAATCAGCCCCAGCATTTT. Full variable domain (remainder filled in from reference TRBV29-1 and TRBJ1-5): SAVISQKPSRDICQRGTSLTIQCQVDSQVTMMFWYRQQPGQSLTLIATANQGSEATYESGFVIDKFPISRPNLTFSTLTVSNMSPEDSSIYLCSVGDTNQPQHFGDGTRLSIL.

The chain employs TRBV4-2 and TRBJ2-1, with a weak D call TRBD2 (7 bases). The ends were cut back, 4 bases at V and 9 bases at J, with 16 bases in the middle. The CDR3 is 14 amino acids. Per germline, CDR1 LGHNA and CDR2 YNFKEQ. Here the CDR3 DNA reads TGTGCCAGCAGCCTAGATCTGGGAGGGGGTGAGCAGTTCTTC. Protein: CASSLDLGGGEQFF.

As to this clonotype: Compared with germline, one end of the junction differs, possibly owing to a read error. V is TRBV20-1 and J is TRBJ1-2; tentatively, D is TRBD1 (6 bases). This CDR3 region has 15 residues. Germline CDR1 DFQATT, CDR2 SNEGSKA (reference sequence). CDR3 sequence: CSARMTTGTIYGHTF. CDR3 in DNA: TGCAGTGCTAGGATGACGACAGGCACCATCTATGGCCACACCTTC.

V is TRBV6-2 or TRBV6-3 and J is TRBJ1-1; 9 positions agree with TRBD1. J gave up 1 base and V 6 bases, and 9 bases lay outside the gene matches. CDR1 is MNHEY, CDR2 SVGEGT, per germline. The CDR3 has 16 residues. CDR3 coding DNA: TGTGCCAGCAGCTATACGGGGACAGGGAAGAACACTGAAGCTTTCTTT. It yields the protein CASSYTGTGKNTEAFF.

This clonotype was counted many times. The V call is TRBV5-1, the J call TRBJ2-1; TRBD2 matches at 8 bases. Germline V gene data show CDR1 as SGHRS and CDR2 as YFSETQ. The CDR3 extends over 14 amino acids. V was clipped by 2 bases and J by 7 bases; unmatched bases: 5. CDR3 protein: CASSLAGVGNEQFF. The CDR3 region has the DNA TGCGCCAGCAGCTTAGCGGGAGTAGGGAATGAGCAGTTCTTC.

The rearrangement uses TRBV27 and TRBJ2-1; tentative D call: TRBD1 (6 bases). CDR3 length: 15 residues. Germline values: CDR1 MNHEY, CDR2 SMNVEV (reference sequence). Trimming shortened V by 4 bases and J by 1 base, and 11 bases separated the two germline ends. The CDR3 DNA reads TGTGCCAGCAGTTATTTCCAGGGGTCCTACAATGAGCAGTTCTTC. Its protein product is CASSYFQGSYNEQFF.

The chain joins TRBV20-1 to TRBJ2-7; perhaps D is TRBD1 or TRBD2 (7 bases each). Germline values: CDR1 DFQATT, CDR2 SNEGSKA (reference sequence). The CDR3 is 19 residues long. Between the trimmed V and J ends, which lost 0 bases and 7 bases, there was a span of 31 bases. The CDR3: CSARDQGGGGRKNSREQYF. For the CDR3, the DNA is TGCAGTGCTAGAGACCAGGGGGGGGGAGGGCGAAAAAATTCGAGGGAGCAGTACTTC.

The J gene is TRBJ2-5, the V gene TRBV12-3 or TRBV12-4; 13 bases are shared with TRBD2. Trimming cost V 5 bases and J 2 bases; bases outside gene matches: 11. The CDR3 covers 18 residues. The CDR3 region has the DNA TGTGCCAGCAGTGCGGACGGACTAGCGGGAGTACATCAAGAGACCCAGTACTTC. It is translated as CASSADGLAGVHQETQYF.

The chain employs TRBV12-3 or TRBV12-4 and TRBJ2-1, with TRBD2 as a possible D gene (6 bases). This CDR3 is built from 14 residues. Trimming pared 8 bases from V and 0 bases from J, leaving 11 bases between. The CDR3 bases are TGTGCCAGCTCGGACGGGAGCTCCTACAATGAGCAGTTCTTC. As protein: CASSDGSSYNEQFF.

The chain has TRBV9 and TRBJ1-5; 8 nucleotides align to TRBD1. Trimming took 0 bases from V and 5 from J; bases not matched to a gene: 4. Germline loops: CDR1 SGDLS, CDR2 YYNGEE. The CDR3 spans 15 residues. The CDR3 loop is CASSVGQGAYQPQHF. The CDR3, as DNA: TGTGCCAGCAGCGTAGGGCAGGGGGCATATCAGCCCCAGCATTTT.

This clonotype was seen only once. The genes are TRBV27 and TRBJ2-1, with a weak D call TRBD1 (6 bases). The V and J ends lost 6 bases and 5 bases respectively, with 14 bases between them. CDR1 is MNHEY, CDR2 SMNVEV, per germline (reference sequence). CDR3 length equals 14 residues. CDR3 nucleotide sequence: TGTGCCAGCAGGAGGGGGAGAAGTCACAATGAGCAGTTCTTC. Encoded protein: CASRRGRSHNEQFF.

Many counts were recorded for this clonotype. V usage is TRBV29-1 and J usage is TRBJ2-4; unclear D gene. The CDR3 has 11 residues. Per the germline V gene, CDR1 is SQVTM and CDR2 is ANQGSEA. Trimming stripped 4 bases from V and 8 bases from J, with 9 bases between. CDR3 residues: CSVVSRDIQYF. The CDR3 region has the DNA TGCAGCGTTGTGTCCCGGGACATTCAGTACTTC.

This chain joins TRBV29-1 and TRBJ2-2; TRBD1 is a possible D gene (6 bases). The CDR3 length is 13 residues. Germline V gene sequence: CDR1 SQVTM, CDR2 ANQGSEA. V was shortened by 2 bases and J by 4 bases, with 8 bases between the two germline ends. The CDR3 is CSVERDITGELFF. As DNA, the CDR3 is TGCAGCGTTGAACGGGACATCACCGGGGAGCTGTTTTTT.

This clonotype was recorded once. This chain links TRBV3-1 with TRBJ1-4; D uncertain. The CDR3 covers 14 residues. Deletions cut 1 base from V and 4 bases from J, with 7 bases between. The germline V gene encodes CDR1 LGHDT and CDR2 YNNKEL (reference sequence). The CDR3 spells CASSQGVSNEKLFF. Written as DNA, the CDR3 is TGTGCCAGCAGCCAAGGCGTGAGTAATGAAAAACTGTTTTTT. The full variable domain, with the rest looked up from reference TRBV3-1 and TRBJ1-4, is DTAVSQTPKYLVTQMGNDKSIKCEQNLGHDTMYWYKQDSKKFLKIMFSYNNKELIINETVPNRFSPKSPDKAHLNLHINSLELGDSAVYFCASSQGVSNEKLFFGSGTQLSVL.

In its sample, this clonotype was seen a few times. The J gene is TRBJ2-7, the V gene TRBV30; TRBD1 matches 8 bases. Trimming cost V 1 base and J 3 bases; bases outside gene matches: 5. CDR1 is GTSNPN, CDR2 SVGIG, per germline (reference sequence). The CDR3 has 14 residues. The CDR3 region is CAWSGDRGVYEQYF. CDR3 bases: TGTGCCTGGAGTGGAGACAGGGGAGTCTACGAGCAGTACTTC.

Only a few counts were recorded for this clonotype. The chain uses TRBV6-2 or TRBV6-3 and TRBJ2-7; TRBD2 matches 9 bases. V was clipped by 6 bases and J by 4 bases; unmatched bases: 16. Germline V lookup: CDR1 MNHEY, CDR2 SVGEGT. The CDR3 length is 17 residues. DNA for the CDR3: TGTGCCAGCAGATCGCTAGCGGGATTCCGGGGGGCTTACGAGCAGTACTTC. Translated: CASRSLAGFRGAYEQYF.

V usage is TRBV29-1 and J usage is TRBJ2-7, with D maybe TRBD2 (6 bases). The V end lost 8 bases, the J end lost 7 bases, and 27 bases lay between the germline ends. Germline V gene lookup returns CDR1 SQVTM and CDR2 ANQGSEA. This CDR3 comprises 15 residues. CDR3 DNA: TGCAGCCCCCATCTTTTGGGACTTGGCTACAATGAGCAGTACTTC. Protein product: CSPHLLGLGYNEQYF.

There are a few counts of this clonotype. Possible read error: a much larger clone is one base away. The chain is built from TRBV15 and TRBJ2-1; 7 bases match TRBD2. The length of the CDR3 is 15 residues. The V gene's germline CDR1 is LNHNV and CDR2 YYDKDF (reference sequence). The DNA of the CDR3 is TGTGCCACCAGCGGAGAGCGGGGCCCAGTGGGTCGGCAGTTCTTC. Amino acids: CATSGERGPVGRQFF.

This clonotype was detected only a few times. This chain connects TRBV5-1 to TRBJ1-1, with D possibly being TRBD1 (5 bases). V was pared by 1 base and J by 5 bases, with 15 bases between. Germline loops: CDR1 SGHRS, CDR2 YFSETQ. This CDR3 region has 15 residues. CDR3 sequence (DNA): TGCGCCAGCAGCTTGATGGGGGTTGGAACTACTGAAGCTTTCTTT. This sequence encodes CASSLMGVGTTEAFF.

The chain has TRBV4-2 and TRBJ2-2, with D possibly matching TRBD1 (5 bases). Germline V CDR1 and CDR2: LGHNA, YNFKEQ. The CDR3 covers 16 residues. Trimming removed 0 bases at V and 7 bases at J, with 15 bases between. Here the CDR3 reads CASSQDLAGLIGELFF. The CDR3 DNA sequence: TGTGCCAGCAGCCAAGATTTGGCAGGGTTGATCGGGGAGCTGTTTTTT.

The V gene is TRBV27, the J gene TRBJ2-6; D not certain. Germline CDR1 is MNHEY and CDR2 is SMNVEV (reference sequence). The CDR3 extends over 15 amino acids. V shed 1 base and J shed 4 bases, with 8 bases lying between them. The CDR3 protein is CASSLLNAGANVLTF. The DNA for the CDR3 is TGTGCCAGCAGTTTATTAAATGCGGGGGCCAACGTCCTGACTTTC. The full variable domain, with the rest looked up from reference TRBV27 and TRBJ2-6, is EAQVTQNPRYLITVTGKKLTVTCSQNMNHEYMSWYRQDPGLGLRQIYYSMNVEVTDKGDVPEGYKVSRKEKRNFPLILESPSPNQTSLYFCASSLLNAGANVLTFGAGSRLTVL.

The chain carries TRBV24-1 and TRBJ2-1, with 7 bases lining up with TRBD2. The ends lost 4 bases at V and 7 bases at J; junction bases unmatched: 12. The germline V gene has CDR1 KGHDR and CDR2 SFDVKD. This CDR3 spans 16 amino acids. The CDR3 loop is CATSDPVLAATNEQFF. Written as DNA, the CDR3 is TGTGCCACCAGTGACCCAGTGCTAGCGGCGACTAATGAGCAGTTCTTC.

The V and J genes are TRBV5-1 and TRBJ2-7; 7 nucleotides agree with TRBD1. Trimming removed 4 bases from V and 3 bases from J; junction bases left unmatched: 7. Germline V gene lookup returns CDR1 SGHRS and CDR2 YFSETQ. The CDR3 length is 14 residues. CDR3 sequence: CASSTGAQFYEQYF. The DNA of the CDR3 is TGCGCCAGCAGCACAGGGGCCCAATTCTACGAGCAGTACTTC.

In its sample, this clonotype was seen a few times. The gene calls are TRBV6-5 and TRBJ2-7; D remains ambiguous. The J call is in doubt because the DNA end fits TRBJ2-5 better. The CDR3 runs to 12 residues. The germline CDR1 and CDR2 sequences are MNHEY and SVGAGI. In nucleotides, the CDR3 is TGTGCCAGCAGTATTGGTCGTGAGACCCAGTACTTC. Its protein product is CASSIGRETQYF.